This T cell receptor (beta chain) derives from a study of neurological immune-mediated disorders. Regarding the study as a whole: Patients with HTLV-1-associated myelopathy had the highest level of TCR clonal expansion, whereas patients with multiple sclerosis had the lowest level, falling beneath the level found in healthy controls.

For the unsorted libraries, 2 million PBMCs stored at -80 C served as input. Germline-derived CDR1 and CDR2 are MNHNY and SVGAGI (reference sequence). The V and J ends lost 0 bases and 8 bases respectively, with 20 bases between them. The CDR3 contains 17 residues. The method for making cDNA was 5'RACE, and it used 10-nucleotide random UMIs. TCRdb fed the 5' RACE reads into MiXCR, producing one record per CDR3 protein. The data contain about 36,000 distinct CDR3 sequences, about a tenth of them singletons. This clonotype was detected many times. The target antigen is unknown. The chain couples TRBV6-6 to TRBJ2-1, with D possibly TRBD1 on 6 matching bases. The TCR was taken from a woman under 40 with HTLV-1-associated myelopathy (HAM/TSP). Sequencing was carried out using PBMCs. Here the CDR3 reads CASSYSALTGMVYEQFF. The CDR3, as DNA: TGTGCCAGCAGTTACTCGGCTCTTACAGGGATGGTTTATGAGCAGTTCTTC.